The 5 T cell receptor beta chains reported below all come from one sample, sequenced in a study of blood T cells in healthy people across ages. It was with a sample-barcoded 5' primer and a J-beta primer mix that a second PCR of about 7 to 12 cycles was run. MiXCR, run by TCRdb on the 5' RACE reads, gives a single entry per CDR3 protein. The sample lists over 500,000 distinct CDR3 sequences, around 27% occurring once. Another study also made use of these data, one on T cells of mothers and their children.

The material sequenced was blood. These receptors originate from a boy younger than 10 in good health.

The gene calls are TRBV6-6 and TRBJ2-4; 10 bases are a match to TRBD1. Germline CDR1 reads MNHNY; CDR2 reads SVGAGI (reference sequence). The CDR3 runs to 19 residues. V shed 2 bases and J 0 bases; nucleotides not matched to a gene: 10. CDR3: CASSYTGTGAIVAKNIQYF. The CDR3 coding sequence is TGTGCCAGCAGTTACACCGGGACAGGGGCTATCGTAGCCAAAAACATTCAGTACTTC.

The chain is built from TRBV7-7 and TRBJ2-7, with a weak D call TRBD1 (6 bases). This CDR3 has 13 amino acids. V was shortened by 0 bases and J by 6 bases, with 9 bases between the two germline ends. Germline values: CDR1 SSHAT, CDR2 FNYEAQ (reference sequence). The CDR3 DNA reads TGTGCCAGCAGCTTAGCGCAGGGGAGCGAGCAGTACTTC. Its protein product is CASSLAQGSEQYF.

The chain employs TRBV21-1 and TRBJ2-7; TRBD2 was called by the table and not checked on the DNA. TRBV21-1 is designated a pseudogene. This CDR3 contains 15 residues. This CDR3 is CASSKLARSSYEQYF. DNA of the CDR3: TGTGCCAGCAGCAAATTGGCCCGAAGCTCCTACGAGCAGTACTTC.

This clonotype was counted between two and nine times. The chain joins TRBV20-1 to TRBJ2-7; D gene ambiguous. The length of the CDR3 is 13 residues. Between the trimmed V and J ends, which lost 7 bases and 6 bases, there was a span of 19 bases. CDR1 and CDR2 from the germline V gene are DFQATT and SNEGSKA (reference sequence). The chain's CDR3 is CSGGAPQPGEQYF. The CDR3 DNA reads TGCAGTGGTGGAGCCCCTCAGCCGGGCGAGCAGTACTTC.

This clonotype has more than one count but fewer than ten. This chain links TRBV5-5 with TRBJ2-1; 7 nucleotides agree with TRBD1. V lost 1 base, J lost 6 bases, and 7 bases stayed unmatched. CDR1 SGHKS and CDR2 YYEKEE come from the germline V gene (reference sequence). The CDR3 loop spans 15 amino acids. CDR3 coding DNA: TGTGCCAGCAGCTTGCGGGACAGTATAGGCAATGAGCAGTTCTTC. Translation gives CASSLRDSIGNEQFF.